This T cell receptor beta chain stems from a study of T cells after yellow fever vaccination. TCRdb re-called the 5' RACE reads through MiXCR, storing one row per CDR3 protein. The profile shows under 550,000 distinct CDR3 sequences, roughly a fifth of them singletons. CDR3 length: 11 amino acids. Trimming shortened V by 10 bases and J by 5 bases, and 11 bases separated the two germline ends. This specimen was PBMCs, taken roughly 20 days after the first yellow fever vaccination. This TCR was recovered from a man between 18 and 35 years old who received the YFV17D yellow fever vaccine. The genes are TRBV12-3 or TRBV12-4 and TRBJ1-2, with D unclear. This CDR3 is CATETNYGYTF. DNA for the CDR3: TGTGCCACCGAGACCAATTATGGCTACACCTTC.